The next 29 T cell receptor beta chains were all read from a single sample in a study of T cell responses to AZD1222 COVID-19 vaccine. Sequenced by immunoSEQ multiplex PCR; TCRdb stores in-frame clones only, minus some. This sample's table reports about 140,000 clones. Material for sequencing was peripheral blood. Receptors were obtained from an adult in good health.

The CDR3 DNA follows: TGTGCCAGCAGGAGACAGGGGGCGGAGACCCAGTACTTC. This encodes CASRRQGAETQYF. The rearrangement uses TRBV6-5 and TRBJ2-5, with 10 bases that match TRBD1. The CDR3 extends over 13 amino acids. Germline V lookup: CDR1 MNHEY, CDR2 SVGAGI. V lost 6 bases and J lost 5; bases outside the gene matches: 3.

CDR3 in amino acids: CASSENYGYTF. CDR3 nucleotide sequence: TGTGCCAGCAGTGAAAACTATGGCTACACCTTC. The chain couples TRBV6-1 to TRBJ1-2; D remains ambiguous. Trimming cost V 2 bases and J 2 bases, with 0 bases left between them. The CDR3 runs to 11 residues. From germline, CDR1 is MNHNS and CDR2 SASEGT.

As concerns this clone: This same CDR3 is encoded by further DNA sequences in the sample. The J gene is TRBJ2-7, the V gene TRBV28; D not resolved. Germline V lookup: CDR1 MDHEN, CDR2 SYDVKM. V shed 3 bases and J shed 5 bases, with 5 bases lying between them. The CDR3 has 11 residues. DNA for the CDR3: TGTGCCAGCAGTTTGGTGGACGAGCAGTACTTC. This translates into CASSLVDEQYF. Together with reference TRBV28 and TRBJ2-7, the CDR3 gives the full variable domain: DVKVTQSSRYLVKRTGEKVFLECVQDMDHENMFWYRQDPGLGLRLIYFSYDVKMKEKGDIPEGYSVSREKKERFSLILESASTNQTSMYLCASSLVDEQYFGPGTRLTVT.

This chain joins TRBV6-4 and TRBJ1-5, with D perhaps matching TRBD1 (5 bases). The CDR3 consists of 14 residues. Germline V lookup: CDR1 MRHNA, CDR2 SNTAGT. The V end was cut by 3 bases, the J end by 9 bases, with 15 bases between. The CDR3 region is CASSEGDYHRPQHF. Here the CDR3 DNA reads TGTGCCAGCAGTGAGGGGGACTACCACCGGCCCCAGCATTTT.

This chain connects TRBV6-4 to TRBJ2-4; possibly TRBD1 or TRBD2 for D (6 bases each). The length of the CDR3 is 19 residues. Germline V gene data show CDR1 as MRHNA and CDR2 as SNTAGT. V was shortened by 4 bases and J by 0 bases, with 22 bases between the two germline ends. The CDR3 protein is CASSGAQTTGLLAKNIQYF. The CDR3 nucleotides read TGTGCCAGCAGTGGAGCTCAAACGACAGGACTACTAGCCAAAAACATTCAGTACTTC.

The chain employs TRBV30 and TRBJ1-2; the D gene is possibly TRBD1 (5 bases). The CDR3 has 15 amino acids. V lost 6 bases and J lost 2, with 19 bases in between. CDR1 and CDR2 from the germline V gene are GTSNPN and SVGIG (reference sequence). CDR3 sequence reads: CACPLRGFANYGYTF. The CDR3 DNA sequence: TGTGCCTGCCCTCTAAGGGGTTTCGCGAACTATGGCTACACCTTC.

The CDR3 DNA reads as TGTGCCAGCTCACCGGACGGAGGCCTCGACTATGGCTACACCTTC. It yields the protein CASSPDGGLDYGYTF. The V and J genes are TRBV18 and TRBJ1-2; no firm D call. This CDR3 has 15 amino acids. V lost 3 bases and J lost 3, with 14 bases in between. Germline values: CDR1 KGHSH, CDR2 LQKENI.

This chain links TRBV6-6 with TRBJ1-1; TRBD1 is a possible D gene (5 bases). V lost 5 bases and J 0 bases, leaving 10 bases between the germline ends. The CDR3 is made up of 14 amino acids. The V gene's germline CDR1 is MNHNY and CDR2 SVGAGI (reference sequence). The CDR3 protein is CASSPGTVNTEAFF. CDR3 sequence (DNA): TGTGCCAGCAGTCCGGGGACGGTGAACACTGAAGCTTTCTTT.

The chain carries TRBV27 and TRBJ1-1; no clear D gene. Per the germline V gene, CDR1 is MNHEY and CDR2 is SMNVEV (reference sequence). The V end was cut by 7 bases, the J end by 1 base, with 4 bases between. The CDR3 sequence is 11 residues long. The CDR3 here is CASNKNTEAFF. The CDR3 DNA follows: TGTGCCAGCAACAAGAACACTGAAGCTTTCTTT.

CDR3 DNA: TGTGCCTGGATCCGGGGGGCAGGGACTGAAGCTTTCTTT. Translation: CAWIRGAGTEAFF. The chain couples TRBV30 to TRBJ1-1, with D possibly being TRBD1 (6 bases). V lost 4 bases, J lost 5 bases, and 14 bases lay in between. CDR3 size: 13 residues. The germline V gene has CDR1 GTSNPN and CDR2 SVGIG (reference sequence).

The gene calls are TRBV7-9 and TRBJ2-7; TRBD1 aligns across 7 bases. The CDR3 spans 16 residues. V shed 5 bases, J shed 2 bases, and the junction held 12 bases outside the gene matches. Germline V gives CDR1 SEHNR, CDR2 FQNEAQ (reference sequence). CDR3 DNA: TGTGCCAGCAGCCGGCGGTCCGACAGGGCGACCTACGAGCAGTACTTC. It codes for CASSRRSDRATYEQYF.

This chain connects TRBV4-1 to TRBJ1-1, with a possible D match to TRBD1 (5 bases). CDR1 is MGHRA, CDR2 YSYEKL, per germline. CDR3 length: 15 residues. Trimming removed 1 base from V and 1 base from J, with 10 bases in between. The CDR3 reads CASSQGTYSNTEAFF. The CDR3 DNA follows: TGCGCCAGCAGCCAAGGGACATACTCGAACACTGAAGCTTTCTTT.

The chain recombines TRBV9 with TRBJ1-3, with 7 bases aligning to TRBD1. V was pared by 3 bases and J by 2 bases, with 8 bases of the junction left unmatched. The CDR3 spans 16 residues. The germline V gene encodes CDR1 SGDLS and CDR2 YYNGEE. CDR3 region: CASSAIQGVTGNTIYF. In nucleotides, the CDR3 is TGTGCCAGCAGCGCTATCCAGGGGGTCACTGGAAACACCATATATTTT. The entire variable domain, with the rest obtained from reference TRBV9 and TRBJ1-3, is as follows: DSGVTQTPKHLITATGQRVTLRCSPRSGDLSVYWYQQSLDQGLQFLIQYYNGEERAKGNILERFSAQQFPDLHSELNLSSLELGDSALYFCASSAIQGVTGNTIYFGEGSWLTVV.

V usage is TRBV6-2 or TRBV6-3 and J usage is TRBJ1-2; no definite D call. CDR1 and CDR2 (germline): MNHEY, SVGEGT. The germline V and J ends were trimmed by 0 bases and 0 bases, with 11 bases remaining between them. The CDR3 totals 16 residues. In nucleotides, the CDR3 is TGTGCCAGCAGTTACTCTCTAATCATCGCTAACTATGGCTACACCTTC. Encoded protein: CASSYSLIIANYGYTF.

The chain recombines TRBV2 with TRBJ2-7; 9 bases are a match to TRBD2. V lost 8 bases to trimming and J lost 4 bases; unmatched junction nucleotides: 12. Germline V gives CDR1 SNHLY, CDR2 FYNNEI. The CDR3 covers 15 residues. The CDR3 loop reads CASQTSGPPQYEQYF. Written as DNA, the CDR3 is TGTGCCAGCCAAACTAGCGGGCCCCCGCAGTACGAGCAGTACTTC.

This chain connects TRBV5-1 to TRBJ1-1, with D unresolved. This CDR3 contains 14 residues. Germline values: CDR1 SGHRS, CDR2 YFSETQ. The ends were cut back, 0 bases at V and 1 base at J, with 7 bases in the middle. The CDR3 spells CASSLVGRNTEAFF. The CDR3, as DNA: TGCGCCAGCAGCTTGGTGGGCAGGAACACTGAAGCTTTCTTT.

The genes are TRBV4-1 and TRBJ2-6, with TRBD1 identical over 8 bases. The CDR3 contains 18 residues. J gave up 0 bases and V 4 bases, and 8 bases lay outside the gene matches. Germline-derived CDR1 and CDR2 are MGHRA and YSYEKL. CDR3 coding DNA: TGCGCCAGCAGCCTCTACCAGGGGGCCTTCTCTGGGGCCAACGTCCTGACTTTC. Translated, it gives CASSLYQGAFSGANVLTF.

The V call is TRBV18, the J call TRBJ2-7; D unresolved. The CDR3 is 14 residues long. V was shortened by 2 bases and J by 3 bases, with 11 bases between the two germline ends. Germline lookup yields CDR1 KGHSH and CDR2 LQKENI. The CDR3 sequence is CASSPGRLFYEQYF. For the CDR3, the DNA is TGTGCCAGCTCACCAGGACGCCTATTCTACGAGCAGTACTTC. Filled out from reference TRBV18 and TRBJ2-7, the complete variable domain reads NAGVMQNPRHLVRRRGQEARLRCSPMKGHSHVYWYRQLPEEGLKFMVYLQKENIIDESGMPKERFSAEFPKEGPSILRIQQVVRGDSAAYFCASSPGRLFYEQYFGPGTRLTVT.

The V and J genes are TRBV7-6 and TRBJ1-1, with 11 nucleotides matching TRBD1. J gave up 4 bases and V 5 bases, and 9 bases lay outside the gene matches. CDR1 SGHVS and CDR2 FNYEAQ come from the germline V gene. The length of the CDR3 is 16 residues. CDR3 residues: CASSGRDRGKGTEAFF. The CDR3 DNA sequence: TGTGCCAGCAGCGGTAGGGACAGGGGGAAGGGCACTGAAGCTTTCTTT.

CDR3 bases: TGTGCCAGCAGTTTACCCCCCGGCCGCCTGTTTTTT. Encoded protein: CASSLPPGRLFF. The genes are TRBV28 and TRBJ1-4; D remains unclear. Between the trimmed V and J ends, which lost 2 bases and 14 bases, there was a span of 12 bases. Looked up from germline, CDR1 is MDHEN and CDR2 is SYDVKM. This CDR3 has 12 residues.

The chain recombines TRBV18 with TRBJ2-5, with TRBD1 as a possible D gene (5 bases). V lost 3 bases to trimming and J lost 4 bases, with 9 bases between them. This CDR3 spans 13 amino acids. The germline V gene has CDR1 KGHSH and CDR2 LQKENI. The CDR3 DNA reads TGTGCCAGCTCACCGGACATAGGAGAGACCCAGTACTTC. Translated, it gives CASSPDIGETQYF.

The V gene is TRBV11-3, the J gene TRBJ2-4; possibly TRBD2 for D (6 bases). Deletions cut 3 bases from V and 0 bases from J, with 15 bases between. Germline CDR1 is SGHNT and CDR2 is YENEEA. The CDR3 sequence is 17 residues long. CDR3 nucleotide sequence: TGTGCCAGCAGCTTTGGGGCTAGCGCCGTAGCCAAAAACATTCAGTACTTC. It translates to CASSFGASAVAKNIQYF.

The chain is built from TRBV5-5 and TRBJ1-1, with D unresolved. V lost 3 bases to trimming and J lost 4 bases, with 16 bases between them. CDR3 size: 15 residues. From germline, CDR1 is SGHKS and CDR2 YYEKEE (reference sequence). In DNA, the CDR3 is TGTGCCAGCAGCTCTGGACTTTCCGGAGTCACTGAAGCTTTCTTT. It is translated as CASSSGLSGVTEAFF.

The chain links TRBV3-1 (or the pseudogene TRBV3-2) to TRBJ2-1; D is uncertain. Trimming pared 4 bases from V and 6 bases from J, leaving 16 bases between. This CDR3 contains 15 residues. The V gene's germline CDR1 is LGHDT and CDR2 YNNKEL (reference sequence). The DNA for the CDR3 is TGTGCCAGCAGCCCCCCCGGGCTGCCCCTCAATGAGCAGTTCTTC. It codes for CASSPPGLPLNEQFF.

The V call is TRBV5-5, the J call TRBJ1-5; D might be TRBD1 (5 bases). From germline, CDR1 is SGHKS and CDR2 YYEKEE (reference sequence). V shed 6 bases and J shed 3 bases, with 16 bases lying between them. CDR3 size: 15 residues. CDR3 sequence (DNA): TGTGCCAGCACGGAACGAGGGGCCCCCAATCAGCCCCAGCATTTT. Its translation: CASTERGAPNQPQHF.

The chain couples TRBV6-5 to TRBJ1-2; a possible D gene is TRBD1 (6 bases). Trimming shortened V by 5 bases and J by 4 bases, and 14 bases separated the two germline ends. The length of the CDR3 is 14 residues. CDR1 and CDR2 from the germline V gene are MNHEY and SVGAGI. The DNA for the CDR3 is TGTGCCAGCAGTCCGGACAGTTCGTCCTATGGCTACACCTTC. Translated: CASSPDSSSYGYTF.

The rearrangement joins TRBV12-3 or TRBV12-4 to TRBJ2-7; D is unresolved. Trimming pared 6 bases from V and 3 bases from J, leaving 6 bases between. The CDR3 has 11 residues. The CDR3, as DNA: TGTGCCAGCAGCCAGTTCTACGAGCAGTACTTC. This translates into CASSQFYEQYF.

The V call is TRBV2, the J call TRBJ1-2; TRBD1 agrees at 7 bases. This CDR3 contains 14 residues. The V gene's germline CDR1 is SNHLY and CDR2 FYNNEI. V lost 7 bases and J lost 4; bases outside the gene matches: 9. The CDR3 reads CASNGQEVVYGYTF. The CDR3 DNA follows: TGTGCCAGCAATGGACAGGAGGTCGTCTATGGCTACACCTTC.

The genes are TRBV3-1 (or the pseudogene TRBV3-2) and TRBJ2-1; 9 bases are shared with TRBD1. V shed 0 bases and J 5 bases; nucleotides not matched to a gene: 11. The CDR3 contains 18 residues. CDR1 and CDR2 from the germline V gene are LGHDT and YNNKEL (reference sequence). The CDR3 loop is CASSQEVRDRDNNNEQFF. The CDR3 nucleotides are TGTGCCAGCAGCCAAGAGGTCCGGGACAGGGATAACAACAATGAGCAGTTCTTC.